These 14 T cell receptor beta chains originate from one sample sequenced in a study of vaccination and CD4 T cells after COVID-19. The sample's treatment: roughly ten-day PBMC culture with coronavirus spike peptide pools or control peptides (ViraFEST assay). It was before the COVID-19 pandemic (2011-2018) that the unexposed donor's CD4+ T cells were collected. The antigens for these receptors are not known. Sequencing of the DNA from cultured CD4+ T cells was carried out with the Oncomine TCR Beta short-read assay. MiXCR, run by TCRdb on the PCR reads, gives a single entry per CDR3 protein. The repertoire holds about 6,700 distinct CDR3 sequences, with 30% to 45% as singletons. Sequenced sample: CD4+ T cells from blood, cultured in vitro. The receptors were gathered from a human donor in good health.

The chain combines TRBV28 with TRBJ1-2, with TRBD1 as a possible D gene (6 bases). The V end lost 3 bases, the J end lost 4 bases, and 15 bases lay between the germline ends. This CDR3 region has 15 residues. Germline V CDR1 and CDR2: MDHEN, SYDVKM. The CDR3: CASSLIGDNLYGYTF. For the CDR3, the DNA is TGTGCCAGCAGTTTGATTGGGGACAACCTCTATGGCTACACCTTC.

The rearrangement uses TRBV20-1 and TRBJ2-2, with a tentative D call TRBD1 (5 bases). V lost 3 bases, J lost 6 bases, and 17 bases lay in between. This CDR3 has 15 residues. Germline V CDR1 and CDR2: DFQATT, SNEGSKA (reference sequence). DNA of the CDR3: TGCAGTGCTAGCCCATCGGACAAGGCCGCCGGGGAGCTGTTTTTT. This gives the protein CSASPSDKAAGELFF.

This clonotype was detected only a few times. CDR3 in amino acids: CASSYGGDSYGYTF. The CDR3 DNA reads as TGTGCCAGCAGCTACGGGGGGGATAGCTATGGCTACACCTTC. The chain employs TRBV11-2 and TRBJ1-2, with D perhaps TRBD1 (5 bases). Deletions cut 4 bases from V and 4 bases from J, with 13 bases between. Germline V gene data show CDR1 as SGHAT and CDR2 as FQNNGV. The CDR3 extends over 14 amino acids.

This clonotype came up a few times. The chain carries TRBV2 and TRBJ1-1; D is undetermined. CDR3 length equals 13 residues. Trimming took off 7 bases at V and 0 bases at J, with 9 bases between the two ends. Germline V gene sequence: CDR1 SNHLY, CDR2 FYNNEI. The CDR3 here is CASNPLMNTEAFF. The CDR3 DNA is TGTGCCAGCAACCCCTTAATGAACACTGAAGCTTTCTTT.

The sample holds a few counts of this clonotype. For the CDR3, the DNA is TGTGCCAGCAGCTTATCCGGGACAGGGTTTATTTACGAGCAGTACTTC. Encoded protein: CASSLSGTGFIYEQYF. The chain joins TRBV7-2 to TRBJ2-7, with 9 bases aligning to TRBD1. The germline V gene encodes CDR1 SGHTA and CDR2 FQGNSA. J gave up 4 bases and V 2 bases, and 9 bases lay outside the gene matches. The CDR3 spans 16 residues. The full variable domain, rest sourced from reference TRBV7-2 and TRBJ2-7, is GAGVSQSPSNKVTEKGKDVELRCDPISGHTALYWYRQSLGQGLEFLIYFQGNSAPDKSGLPSDRFSAERTGGSVSTLTIQRTQQEDSAVYLCASSLSGTGFIYEQYFGPGTRLTVT.

The V and J genes are TRBV7-2 and TRBJ2-7; TRBD2 matches 8 bases. V dropped 5 bases and J dropped 2; count of bases not matched to a gene: 8. The CDR3 has 15 amino acids. Germline V gene lookup returns CDR1 SGHTA and CDR2 FQGNSA. The CDR3 region has the DNA TGTGCCAGCAGCCTCGGGACGGGAGGGGCCTACGAGCAGTACTTC. Translated: CASSLGTGGAYEQYF.

V and J are TRBV2 and TRBJ2-7; 11 nucleotides agree with TRBD1. CDR3 size: 14 residues. Germline CDR1 SNHLY, CDR2 FYNNEI. Trimming took 7 bases from V and 1 from J; bases not matched to a gene: 3. The CDR3 reads CASTDRGLSYEQYF. For the CDR3, the DNA is TGTGCCAGCACGGACAGGGGGCTATCCTACGAGCAGTACTTC.

There are a few counts of this clonotype. The rearrangement uses TRBV14 and TRBJ2-7; perhaps TRBD2 as D (6 bases). This CDR3 has 14 residues. V shed 1 base and J shed 6 bases, with 13 bases lying between them. Germline lookup yields CDR1 SGHDN and CDR2 FVKESK. The CDR3 sequence is CASSQVRGSGEQYF. The CDR3 DNA reads TGTGCCAGCAGCCAAGTCCGGGGGTCAGGCGAGCAGTACTTC.

This clonotype was recorded a few times. The chain recombines TRBV12-3 or TRBV12-4 with TRBJ1-1; D may be TRBD1 (5 bases). The CDR3 sequence is 15 residues long. Trimming removed 2 bases at V and 2 bases at J, with 12 bases between. CDR3 coding DNA: TGTGCCAGCAGTTTATGGGGCCGGATCAACACTGAAGCTTTCTTT. Translating it yields CASSLWGRINTEAFF.

The chain uses TRBV19 and TRBJ1-3; 9 nucleotides agree with TRBD1. The V gene's germline CDR1 is LNHDA and CDR2 SQIVND (reference sequence). This CDR3 is built from 16 residues. J lost 0 bases, V lost 6 bases, and 6 bases had no gene match. CDR3 nucleotide sequence: TGTGCCAGTAGCGGGGGACAGGGCCCCTCTGGAAACACCATATATTTT. Its protein product is CASSGGQGPSGNTIYF.

The rearrangement joins TRBV12-3 or TRBV12-4 to TRBJ1-2; 8 positions agree with TRBD1. This CDR3 has 14 residues. V dropped 4 bases and J dropped 4; count of bases not matched to a gene: 5. The DNA for the CDR3 is TGTGCCAGCAGTTCGGACAGGGCTCTCTATGGCTACACCTTC. Translation gives CASSSDRALYGYTF.

This clonotype was counted only a few times. V gene TRBV6-2 or TRBV6-3 combines with J gene TRBJ1-2, with 8 bases that match TRBD1. In germline, CDR1 is MNHEY, CDR2 SVGEGT. The CDR3 runs 15 residues. V dropped 2 bases and J dropped 7; count of bases not matched to a gene: 9. The CDR3 DNA reads as TGTGCCAGCAGTTACGCCAACAGGGGGATAGGTGGCTACACCTTC. Protein product: CASSYANRGIGGYTF.

The CDR3: CAWSGQGYGYTF. In nucleotides, the CDR3 is TGTGCCTGGAGTGGACAGGGCTATGGCTACACCTTC. J is TRBJ1-2 and V is TRBV30; 7 nucleotides align to TRBD1. Trimming removed 1 base from V and 4 bases from J; junction bases left unmatched: 0. The CDR3 consists of 12 residues. CDR1 is GTSNPN and CDR2 is SVGIG in the germline V gene (reference sequence).

This clonotype was counted a few times. V and J are TRBV5-1 and TRBJ1-2; no firm D call. Trimming removed 0 bases at V and 9 bases at J, with 12 bases between. This CDR3 has 13 amino acids. Germline lookup yields CDR1 SGHRS and CDR2 YFSETQ. CDR3 residues: CASSLGPGGRYTF. DNA for the CDR3: TGCGCCAGCAGCTTGGGGCCCGGCGGCCGCTACACCTTC.